The present entry profiles one T cell receptor beta chain with its context. Its matching antigen is unknown. This entry is derived from a study of T cells expressing NK-cell markers. Across the study: The TCR beta repertoires were obtained from sorted CD3+CD56+NKG2C+, CD3+CD56+NKG2C- and CD3+CD56-NKG2C+ T cells. The sequencing cohort of eight donors included seven HCMV-seropositive individuals and one seronegative individual.

In generating TCR beta cDNA, 5'RACE template switching with UMIs was used. TCRdb reanalyzed the 5' RACE reads, giving one entry per CDR3 protein sequence and no DNA. The sample spans some 340,000 distinct CDR3 sequences; the ten largest clones claim under 6.5%. This CDR3 has 14 amino acids. CDR1 is SGDLS, CDR2 YYNGEE, per germline. The study, taken as a whole, reports: Once again these clonotypes came out on top in the CD3+CD56-NKG2C+ fraction of several donors.

This rearrangement joins TRBV9 to TRBJ1-6; TCRdb names TRBD1, which stays unverified in the absence of DNA. The sequencing sample was made of blood T cells: a sorted CD56 or NKG2C T cell subset, CD4+ or CD8+ T cells, or bulk PBMC T cells (not recorded which). The clonotype comes from a man aged 18-75 years in good health. CDR3 sequence: CASSVRSGASPLHF.